This T cell receptor beta chain was documented in a study of CD8 T cells in ankylosing spondylitis (dated by TCRdb to 2017 to 2019). Describing the broader study: T cell receptor beta repertoires were profiled in healthy donors and ankylosing spondylitis patients so that disease-linked TCR variants could be found. The full study cohort comprised around 25 ankylosing spondylitis patients and some 110 healthy donors. Peripheral blood was sampled, and synovial fluid was also collected from ankylosing spondylitis patients.

With respect to this clonotype: Which antigen it targets is not known. No base quality values were provided; no much bigger clone lies one nucleotide off.

Trimming takes 1 base from V and 2 bases from J, and the germline ends sit 6 bases apart. From the germline V gene (reference sequence), CDR1 is LNHDA and CDR2 is SQIVND. The cysteine opens and the phenylalanine closes a CDR3 of 13 amino acids. Just the 39-base CDR3 DNA is kept, in frame starting at base 1. Points the paper makes about the study in general: The disease-linked clones showed a CD8+ phenotype and occurred at relatively low frequencies in peripheral blood. Some motif variants had previously been reported in the synovial fluid and blood of reactive arthritis patients, which suggests shared mechanisms of disease initiation. The disease-linked clones were reported to be significantly enriched in matched synovial fluid samples from ankylosing spondylitis patients. Blood from ankylosing spondylitis patients appeared to be characterized by a TCR beta motif composed of about eight highly homologous amino acid variants.

Sequenced on an Illumina HiSeq 2500. Quantitative 5'-RACE with molecular barcodes was used to prepare TCR beta libraries. The study's processing was this. A new computational method based on a probabilistic model of VDJ rearrangement was used to identify disease-linked TCR variants. In-frame beta chains were kept once TCRdb had trimmed the public reads at Q25 with fastp and called clones with MiXCR. Merged by CDR3 protein, the rows form single entries marked with the most common genes and DNA. TCRdb, not the authors, supplied the V and J calls. The sample yields about 210,000 distinct CDR3 sequences; roughly 6.6% were counted once. Jointly, the top ten make up approximately 15% of the sample.

The chain is made from TRBV19 and TRBJ2-7, with the D gene not clear enough to name. Sequencing input: blood, either unsorted or a sorted T cell fraction (not recorded which). The clonotype comes from a male donor with ankylosing spondylitis. In nucleotide form, the sequence is TGTGCCAGTAGTATAGCAGAGACCTACGAGCAGTACTTC. Translated, this gives CASSIAETYEQYF.